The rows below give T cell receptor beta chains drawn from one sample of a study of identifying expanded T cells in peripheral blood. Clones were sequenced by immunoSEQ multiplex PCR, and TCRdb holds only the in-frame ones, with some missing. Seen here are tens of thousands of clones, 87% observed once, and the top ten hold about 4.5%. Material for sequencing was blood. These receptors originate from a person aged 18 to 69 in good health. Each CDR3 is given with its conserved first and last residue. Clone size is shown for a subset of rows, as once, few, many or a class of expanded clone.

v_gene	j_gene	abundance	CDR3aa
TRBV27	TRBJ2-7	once	CATRRGGPSYEQYF
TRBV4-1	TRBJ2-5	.	CASSQIGSGGAEETQYF
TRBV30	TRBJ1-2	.	CAWSVTRLAYTF
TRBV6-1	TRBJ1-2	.	CASSEGREQGWGLGGYTF
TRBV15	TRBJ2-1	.	CATSREEGGIYNEQFF
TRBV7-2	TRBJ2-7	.	CASSLVAGVAYEQYF
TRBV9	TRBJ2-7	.	CASSVYGAGYEQYF
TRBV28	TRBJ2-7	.	CASSLRSELTSEQYF
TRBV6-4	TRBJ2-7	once	CARVGLAGAEQYF
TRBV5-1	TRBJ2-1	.	CASSLGGDVNEQFF
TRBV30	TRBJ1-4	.	CAWSVTTGTGKLFF
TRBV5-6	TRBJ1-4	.	CASSFRGGWDEKLFF
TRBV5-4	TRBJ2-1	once	CASSAPGRSADEQFF
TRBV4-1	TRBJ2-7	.	CASSQLLQGPSPEQYF
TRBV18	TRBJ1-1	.	CASSPQGNTEAFF
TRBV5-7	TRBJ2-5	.	CASSLTQGPNQETQYF
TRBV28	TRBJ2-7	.	CASSWEREQYF
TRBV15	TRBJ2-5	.	CATSSGTQETQYF
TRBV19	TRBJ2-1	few	CASSGGRKMDEQFF
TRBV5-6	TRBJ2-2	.	CASSGGGVDTGELFF
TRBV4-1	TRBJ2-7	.	CASSHPLLGEYEQYF
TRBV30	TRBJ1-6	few	CAWSGQVNSPLHF
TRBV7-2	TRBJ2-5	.	CASSLDGQFLETQYF
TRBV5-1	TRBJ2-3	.	CASSLALASGRDSTDTQYF
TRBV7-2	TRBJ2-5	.	CASSFHAGTQYF
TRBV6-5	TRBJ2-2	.	CASTYGGRGTGELFF
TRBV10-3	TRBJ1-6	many	CAIGGTEGNSPLHF
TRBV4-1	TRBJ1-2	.	CASSPRQVQSTYGYTF
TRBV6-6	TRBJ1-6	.	CASSYKGGSPLHF
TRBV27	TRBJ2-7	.	CASSSEAAGGTYEQYF
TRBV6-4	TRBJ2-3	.	CASSERGTDTQYF
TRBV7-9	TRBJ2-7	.	CASSPGSGAYEQYF
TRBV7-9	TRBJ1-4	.	CASSSLTGGPEKLFF
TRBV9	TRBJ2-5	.	CASSPDLKAGGKETQYF
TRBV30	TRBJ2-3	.	CAWSYWQGRGTQYF
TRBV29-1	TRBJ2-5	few	CSVEDPASGQETQYF
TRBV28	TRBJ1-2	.	CASSPIGWNDREAYGYTF